One sample yielded the 11 T cell receptor beta chains listed below, sequenced in a study of graft-versus-host responses after intestinal transplantation. Their recognized antigens are unknown. Profiling relied on immunoSEQ multiplex PCR, and the TCRdb table lists in-frame clones only, not all of them. The top ten hold 1% to 1.5% of the sample, which has around 100,000 clones, approximately 93% seen once. The source material was unstimulated CD8+ T cells sorted from spleen or lymph node cells, sampled before intestinal transplant. The receptors shown here come from a human donor who received an intestinal transplant.

This chain connects TRBV4-1 to TRBJ2-1; D is undetermined. V dropped 1 base and J dropped 6 bases, with 10 bases sitting between them. There are 14 residues in the CDR3. CDR1 and CDR2 (germline): MGHRA, YSYEKL. The DNA of the CDR3 is TGCGCCAGCAGCCAAGTTAGGGTCGGCAATGAGCAGTTCTTC. Its protein product is CASSQVRVGNEQFF.

The gene calls are TRBV10-3 and TRBJ2-5; D is possibly TRBD2 (5 bases). The CDR3 totals 14 residues. The germline V gene has CDR1 ENHRY and CDR2 SYGVKD. Trimming removed 0 bases at V and 5 bases at J, with 10 bases between. The CDR3 sequence is CAISESSRGETQYF. The CDR3 nucleotides are TGTGCCATCAGTGAGTCTTCTAGAGGGGAGACCCAGTACTTC.

The chain employs TRBV9 and TRBJ2-3; no clear D gene. The CDR3 extends over 15 amino acids. Trimming removed 3 bases from V and 1 base from J, with 12 bases in between. Per germline, CDR1 SGDLS and CDR2 YYNGEE. The CDR3 DNA follows: TGTGCCAGCAGCGGAGAGTGGATCGGCACAGATACGCAGTATTTT. This translates into CASSGEWIGTDTQYF.

The V and J genes are TRBV5-1 and TRBJ2-1, with a tentative D call TRBD1 (5 bases). Germline V gene sequence: CDR1 SGHRS, CDR2 YFSETQ. The CDR3 length is 17 residues. V was cut by 0 bases and J by 0 bases, with 13 bases left in between. The DNA of the CDR3 is TGCGCCAGCAGCTTGGGGGGCAGTCATAGCTCCTACAATGAGCAGTTCTTC. Its translation is CASSLGGSHSSYNEQFF. Based on the CDR3 plus reference TRBV5-1 and TRBJ2-1, the full variable domain is KAGVTQTPRYLIKTRGQQVTLSCSPISGHRSVSWYQQTPGQGLQFLFEYFSETQRNKGNFPGRFSGRQFSNSRSEMNVSTLELGDSALYLCASSLGGSHSSYNEQFFGPGTRLTVL.

The chain uses TRBV19 and TRBJ2-7, with 7 bases matching TRBD1. Trimming removed 3 bases from V and 5 bases from J; junction bases left unmatched: 16. Germline lookup yields CDR1 LNHDA and CDR2 SQIVND (reference sequence). This CDR3 has 17 residues. CDR3 coding DNA: TGTGCCAGTAGTATTTTTTTCATCGGGACAGAATCGGACGAGCAGTACTTC. It codes for CASSIFFIGTESDEQYF.

This rearrangement joins TRBV6-1 to TRBJ2-3, with D unclear. This CDR3 comprises 15 residues. Trimming pared 1 base from V and 0 bases from J, leaving 8 bases between. Germline values: CDR1 MNHNS, CDR2 SASEGT. CDR3 residues: CASSEGTFSTDTQYF. The CDR3 region has the DNA TGTGCCAGCAGTGAAGGAACATTTAGCACAGATACGCAGTATTTT.

The rearrangement joins TRBV30 to TRBJ2-1, with D tentatively TRBD2 (7 bases). This CDR3 contains 15 residues. Trimming stripped 1 base from V and 2 bases from J, with 12 bases between. Per the germline V gene, CDR1 is GTSNPN and CDR2 is SVGIG (reference sequence). For the CDR3, the DNA is TGTGCCTGGAGTGGTAGGGGGGGAACCTACAATGAGCAGTTCTTC. Translation: CAWSGRGGTYNEQFF.

The chain is built from TRBV29-1 and TRBJ2-2; possibly TRBD1 for D (6 bases). Deletions cut 4 bases from V and 0 bases from J, with 9 bases between. Germline CDR1 and CDR2: SQVTM and ANQGSEA. CDR3 length equals 14 residues. DNA of the CDR3: TGCAGCGTTGCCACAGGGACGAACACCGGGGAGCTGTTTTTT. It codes for CSVATGTNTGELFF.

The chain links TRBV9 to TRBJ1-1, with D possibly being TRBD1 (6 bases). V was pared by 0 bases and J by 4 bases, with 10 bases between. This CDR3 has 14 residues. Germline V gives CDR1 SGDLS, CDR2 YYNGEE. CDR3 protein: CASSVGPGATEAFF. In nucleotides, the CDR3 is TGTGCCAGCAGCGTAGGGCCAGGGGCCACTGAAGCTTTCTTT.

This chain connects TRBV9 to TRBJ2-7, with no clear D. Germline CDR1 is SGDLS and CDR2 is YYNGEE. This CDR3 has 13 amino acids. Trimming removed 3 bases from V and 0 bases from J, with 7 bases in between. The CDR3 loop reads CASSDHSSYEQYF. CDR3 DNA sequence: TGTGCCAGCAGCGATCATAGCTCCTACGAGCAGTACTTC.

This clone appeared once. J is TRBJ2-2 and V is TRBV27; TRBD1 is a possible D gene (5 bases). Germline CDR1 is MNHEY and CDR2 is SMNVEV (reference sequence). CDR3 length: 11 residues. V lost 7 bases and J 8 bases, leaving 8 bases between the germline ends. DNA of the CDR3: TGTGCCAGCAATTACAGGGGGGAGCTGTTTTTT. This translates into CASNYRGELFF.